The 4 T cell receptor beta chains below come from one sample, sequenced in a study of cytotoxic CD8 clonotypes in ibrutinib-treated CLL. Clones were read by immunoSEQ multiplex PCR, and TCRdb kept only the in-frame ones, dropping some. The sample includes roughly 63,000 clones, around three fifths of them seen just once. The sample here was PBMCs, taken after 12 months of ibrutinib treatment. Receptors originate from a human donor with chronic lymphocytic leukemia.

J is TRBJ2-3 and V is TRBV2; D gene unclear. Germline CDR1 and CDR2: SNHLY and FYNNEI. The CDR3 covers 13 residues. The germline V and J ends were trimmed by 5 bases and 1 base, with 7 bases remaining between them. This chain's CDR3 is CASSRMRTDTQYF. The CDR3 nucleotides read TGTGCCAGCAGTAGGATGCGCACAGATACGCAGTATTTT.

The rearrangement links TRBV9 to TRBJ2-3; D is ambiguous. Trimming stripped 0 bases from V and 5 bases from J, with 10 bases between. There are 14 residues in the CDR3. The germline gives CDR1 SGDLS, CDR2 YYNGEE. The CDR3 bases are TGTGCCAGCAGCGTAGTTCTGGGAAGAGATACGCAGTATTTT. Translation gives CASSVVLGRDTQYF.

The rearrangement uses TRBV4-1 and TRBJ2-1, with 10 bases aligning to TRBD2. The V segment lost 3 bases and the J segment 1 base; nucleotides outside the gene matches: 9. The CDR3 runs 18 residues. Germline V gene lookup returns CDR1 MGHRA and CDR2 YSYEKL. CDR3 DNA: TGCGCCAGCAGCCAGGGCGGACTAGCGGTCGAATCCTACAATGAGCAGTTCTTC. Amino acid sequence: CASSQGGLAVESYNEQFF.

This clone was recorded a few times. Other DNA sequences within the sample encode an identical CDR3. The V call is TRBV9, the J call TRBJ1-1, with D perhaps matching TRBD1 (5 bases). The germline gives CDR1 SGDLS, CDR2 YYNGEE. The CDR3 contains 14 residues. V was cut by 4 bases and J by 1 base, with 11 bases left in between. CDR3 sequence (DNA): TGTGCCAGCAGCCCCCGCCAGGGGAACACTGAAGCTTTCTTT. It translates to CASSPRQGNTEAFF. Supplemented by reference TRBV9 and TRBJ1-1, the full variable domain reads DSGVTQTPKHLITATGQRVTLRCSPRSGDLSVYWYQQSLDQGLQFLIQYYNGEERAKGNILERFSAQQFPDLHSELNLSSLELGDSALYFCASSPRQGNTEAFFGQGTRLTVV.